Sequencing of this T cell receptor (beta chain) was carried out in a study of blood T cell repertoires in COVID-19. For the study at large: From T cells, B-cell-depleted T cells, or PBMCs came the material, which was cDNA or gDNA.

This CDR3 region has 13 residues. The junction had 6 bases not matched to a gene; V was cut back by 5 bases and J by 10 bases. The germline CDR1 and CDR2 sequences are LNHDA and SQIVND (reference sequence). Original methodology: Amplifying reference gene primers gave estimates of nucleated cell counts. Generated by immunoSEQ multiplex PCR, the TCRdb table keeps only in-frame clones and is missing some. That table supplies the V and J calls and clone size; D and trimming were determined from the DNA. The sample includes about 100,000 clones, roughly 89% seen only once; the top ten take about 4%. The chain couples TRBV19 to TRBJ2-1; 9 bases are a match to TRBD1. This TCR derives from a human donor with COVID-19, enrolled during active disease. The donor label of this sample is uncertain. Sequencing used peripheral blood. CDR3 sequence (DNA): TGTGCCAGTAGTGCACAGGGGGCACAGGAGCAGTTCTTC. Translating gives CASSAQGAQEQFF. Complete variable domain (other parts from reference TRBV19 and TRBJ2-1): DGGITQSPKYLFRKEGQNVTLSCEQNLNHDAMYWYRQDPGQGLRLIYYSQIVNDFQKGDIAEGYSVSREKKESFPLTVTSAQKNPTAFYLCASSAQGAQEQFFGPGTRLTVL.